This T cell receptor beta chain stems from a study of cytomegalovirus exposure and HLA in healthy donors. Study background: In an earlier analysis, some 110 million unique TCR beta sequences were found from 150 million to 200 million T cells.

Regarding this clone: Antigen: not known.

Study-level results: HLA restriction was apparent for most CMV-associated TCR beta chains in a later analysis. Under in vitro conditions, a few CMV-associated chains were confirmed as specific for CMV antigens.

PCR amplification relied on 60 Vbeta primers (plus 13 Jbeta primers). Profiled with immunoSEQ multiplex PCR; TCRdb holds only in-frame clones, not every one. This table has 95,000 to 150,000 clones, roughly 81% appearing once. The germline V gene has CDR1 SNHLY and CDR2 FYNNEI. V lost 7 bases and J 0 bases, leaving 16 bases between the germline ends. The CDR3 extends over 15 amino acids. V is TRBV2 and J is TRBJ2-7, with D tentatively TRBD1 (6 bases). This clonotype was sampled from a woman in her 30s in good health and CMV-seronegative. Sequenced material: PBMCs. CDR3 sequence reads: CASIHETGYSYEQYF. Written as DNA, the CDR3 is TGTGCCAGCATTCACGAAACAGGGTACTCCTACGAGCAGTACTTC.